The 10 T cell receptor beta chains below come from one sample, sequenced in a study of Graves' ophthalmopathy and Graves' hyperthyroidism. Amplification targeted the TCR beta CDR3 regions, with RNA transcripts as the source material. Investigators did first-round RT-PCR with HTBI primers, then second-round multiplex PCR. TCRdb recomputed calls from the multiplex PCR reads with MiXCR, one row per CDR3 protein. This table holds hundreds of thousands of distinct CDR3 sequences, 40% found once. The sample taken for sequencing was peripheral blood. These receptors originate from an adult man with Graves' ophthalmopathy.

This clonotype was detected many times. V usage is TRBV25-1 and J usage is TRBJ2-7; a possible D gene is TRBD1 (5 bases). Trimming removed 4 bases from V and 0 bases from J, with 7 bases in between. Germline V CDR1 and CDR2: MGHDK, SYGVNS. The CDR3 spans 13 residues. The CDR3 spells CASSGQSSYEQYF. CDR3 DNA: TGTGCCAGCAGTGGACAGAGCTCCTACGAGCAGTACTTC.

This clonotype was observed many times. V is TRBV2 and J is TRBJ1-5; TRBD1 might be the D (6 bases). The germline gives CDR1 SNHLY, CDR2 FYNNEI. The CDR3 is 13 residues long. V was pared by 5 bases and J by 5 bases, with 10 bases between. The CDR3 here is CASSYRVDQPQHF. In DNA, the CDR3 is TGTGCCAGCAGTTACAGGGTGGATCAGCCCCAGCATTTT.

This chain connects TRBV9 to TRBJ1-6; D is uncertain. Germline values: CDR1 SGDLS, CDR2 YYNGEE. CDR3 length equals 16 residues. V was trimmed by 4 bases and J by 8 bases, leaving 19 bases between them. CDR3 amino acids: CASSRLLIQRDSPLHF. Here the CDR3 DNA reads TGTGCCAGCAGCCGCCTCCTCATCCAGAGGGATTCACCCCTCCACTTT.

This clonotype was detected only a few times. CDR3 sequence reads: CASSPPGGRDGYTF. The CDR3 DNA sequence: TGTGCCAGCAGCCCGCCCGGCGGTCGGGATGGCTACACCTTC. V is TRBV12-3 or TRBV12-4 and J is TRBJ1-2; D call uncertain. This CDR3 is 14 amino acids long. V lost 6 bases and J 6 bases, leaving 17 bases between the germline ends.

This clonotype was detected a few times. The chain has TRBV20-1 and TRBJ1-2; D gene ambiguous. Trimming stripped 6 bases from V and 5 bases from J, with 10 bases between. The germline gives CDR1 DFQATT, CDR2 SNEGSKA (reference sequence). This CDR3 is 11 amino acids long. CDR3 loop: CSAQTTYGYTF. CDR3 DNA sequence: TGCAGTGCCCAGACTACTTATGGCTACACCTTC.

The chain is built from TRBV19 and TRBJ1-5; weak D call: TRBD1 (5 bases). The CDR3 loop spans 15 amino acids. Trimming took 2 bases from V and 4 from J, leaving 12 bases between them. From germline, CDR1 is LNHDA and CDR2 SQIVND (reference sequence). For the CDR3, the DNA is TGTGCCAGTAGTATAAAGGGGATCGGGAATCAGCCCCAGCATTTT. Translation: CASSIKGIGNQPQHF.

In its sample, this clonotype was seen many times. The chain recombines TRBV6-5 with TRBJ1-5; D is ambiguous. The CDR3 is 13 residues long. Germline CDR1 and CDR2: MNHEY and SVGAGI. Trimming left V 2 bases short and J 4 bases short, with 6 bases between. CDR3 sequence (DNA): TGTGCCAGCAGTTACGAGGTGAATCAGCCCCAGCATTTT. The encoded protein is CASSYEVNQPQHF.

This clonotype was detected only a few times. The chain employs TRBV25-1 and TRBJ2-2; unclear D gene. The germline V and J ends were trimmed by 4 bases and 2 bases, with 14 bases remaining between them. Germline V gene lookup returns CDR1 MGHDK and CDR2 SYGVNS. The CDR3 extends over 16 amino acids. DNA for the CDR3: TGTGCCAGCAGTGTCGGATGGGGAACTAACACCGGGGAGCTGTTTTTT. Amino acids: CASSVGWGTNTGELFF.

This clonotype was observed a handful of times. V gene TRBV12-3 or TRBV12-4 combines with J gene TRBJ1-3, with D possibly matching TRBD1 (6 bases). CDR3 length equals 16 residues. Trimming left V 2 bases short and J 0 bases short, with 11 bases between. Written as DNA, the CDR3 is TGTGCCAGCAGTTTAAACGACAGGATCTCTGGAAACACCATATATTTT. This codes for CASSLNDRISGNTIYF.

A single count supports this clonotype. Compared with germline, one end of the junction differs, possibly owing to a read error. V gene TRBV7-9 combines with J gene TRBJ2-7; 12 positions match TRBD2. Germline CDR1 is SEHNR and CDR2 is FQNEAQ (reference sequence). The length of the CDR3 is 16 residues. CDR3 bases: TGCGCCAGCAGCCAAGGGCGACTAGCGGGGGCCTACGAGCAGTACTTC. Translation gives CASSQGRLAGAYEQYF.